Listed here are 21 T cell receptor beta chains from one sample, sequenced in a study of memory CD4+ T cells and cytomegalovirus serostatus. The data were produced by immunoSEQ multiplex PCR, yet TCRdb's version contains in-frame clones alone and is incomplete. The data contain 50,000 to 65,000 clones, 70% to 80% of them singletons. Single viable CD3+CD4+CD8-CD45RO+ cells were sorted as the memory CD4+ T cells. Sequences were obtained from memory CD4+ T cells from blood. These TCRs come from an adult in good health and CMV-seronegative.

The chain carries TRBV28 and TRBJ2-2; TRBD1 matches at 9 bases. The V gene's germline CDR1 is MDHEN and CDR2 SYDVKM. CDR3 length: 14 residues. Trimming removed 6 bases from V and 5 bases from J; junction bases left unmatched: 4. This chain's CDR3 is CASSPGTGTGELFF. The CDR3 DNA is TGTGCCAGCAGCCCCGGGACAGGGACCGGGGAGCTGTTTTTT. Variable domain in full (rest from reference TRBV28 and TRBJ2-2): DVKVTQSSRYLVKRTGEKVFLECVQDMDHENMFWYRQDPGLGLRLIYFSYDVKMKEKGDIPEGYSVSREKKERFSLILESASTNQTSMYLCASSPGTGTGELFFGEGSRLTVL.

In DNA, the CDR3 is TGTGCCAGCTCACCAGATGCGAGGAAACCCTATGGCTACACCTTC. This gives the protein CASSPDARKPYGYTF. This chain connects TRBV18 to TRBJ1-2; unclear D gene. Germline V gene data show CDR1 as KGHSH and CDR2 as LQKENI. CDR3 length: 15 amino acids. V was pared by 2 bases and J by 4 bases, with 14 bases between.

The chain links TRBV2 to TRBJ1-2, with 10 positions matching TRBD1. The ends lost 8 bases at V and 1 base at J; junction bases unmatched: 4. The CDR3 runs 14 residues. Per the germline V gene, CDR1 is SNHLY and CDR2 is FYNNEI. DNA for the CDR3: TGTGCCAGCTCGGGACAGGGGCTTAACTATGGCTACACCTTC. This gives the protein CASSGQGLNYGYTF.

The rearrangement uses TRBV9 and TRBJ2-2, with 8 bases fitting TRBD2. V dropped 0 bases and J dropped 6; count of bases not matched to a gene: 7. This CDR3 comprises 16 residues. The germline V gene has CDR1 SGDLS and CDR2 YYNGEE. The DNA for the CDR3 is TGTGCCAGCAGCGTAGGGGCGGGGGGTCCCTCCGGGGAGCTGTTTTTT. The encoded protein is CASSVGAGGPSGELFF. The complete variable domain, with remaining parts taken from reference TRBV9 and TRBJ2-2, reads DSGVTQTPKHLITATGQRVTLRCSPRSGDLSVYWYQQSLDQGLQFLIQYYNGEERAKGNILERFSAQQFPDLHSELNLSSLELGDSALYFCASSVGAGGPSGELFFGEGSRLTVL.

V gene TRBV4-1 combines with J gene TRBJ2-7; 9 bases match TRBD1. The J segment lost 2 bases and the V segment lost 3 bases, leaving 8 bases of the junction unmatched. Germline loops: CDR1 MGHRA, CDR2 YSYEKL. The CDR3 is made up of 16 amino acids. This chain's CDR3 is CASSQTPGQGAYEQYF. The CDR3, as DNA: TGCGCCAGCAGCCAGACTCCGGGACAGGGAGCCTACGAGCAGTACTTC.

This chain connects TRBV18 to TRBJ1-1, with 8 bases identical to TRBD1. V dropped 5 bases and J dropped 3; count of bases not matched to a gene: 2. Germline V gene sequence: CDR1 KGHSH, CDR2 LQKENI. The CDR3 totals 13 residues. Here the CDR3 reads CASSEQGDTEAFF. Here the CDR3 DNA reads TGTGCCAGCTCAGAACAGGGGGACACTGAAGCTTTCTTT.

This clone has a single count. V gene TRBV7-2 combines with J gene TRBJ1-5; 8 positions match TRBD1. Germline V gene lookup returns CDR1 SGHTA and CDR2 FQGNSA. V lost 6 bases to trimming and J lost 2 bases; unmatched junction nucleotides: 6. CDR3 length equals 15 residues. For the CDR3, the DNA is TGTGCCAGCAGGCAGGGGGCTGTGGGCAATCAGCCCCAGCATTTT. It encodes CASRQGAVGNQPQHF.

CDR3 in amino acids: CASSLNYEQYF. As DNA, the CDR3 is TGTGCCAGCAGCTTAAACTACGAGCAGTACTTC. This chain uses TRBV7-2 with TRBJ2-7; D is ambiguous. Germline loops: CDR1 SGHTA, CDR2 FQGNSA. The CDR3 totals 11 residues. V shed 2 bases and J shed 3 bases, with 2 bases lying between them.

The chain carries TRBV28 and TRBJ1-2; 7 nucleotides line up with TRBD1. The V segment lost 6 bases and the J segment 4 bases; nucleotides outside the gene matches: 11. This CDR3 region has 15 residues. Germline V CDR1 and CDR2: MDHEN, SYDVKM. This chain's CDR3 is CASRSRGTVSYGYTF. The CDR3 DNA is TGTGCCAGCAGATCCCGTGGGACAGTTTCCTATGGCTACACCTTC.

The J gene is TRBJ1-1, the V gene TRBV29-1; 8 bases are a match to TRBD1. CDR3 size: 11 residues. Germline assignment: CDR1 SQVTM and CDR2 ANQGSEA. V shed 7 bases and J 5 bases; nucleotides not matched to a gene: 3. CDR3 bases: TGCAGCGGGACAGGGTTAACTGAAGCTTTCTTT. Protein product: CSGTGLTEAFF.

V and J are TRBV28 and TRBJ1-3; D gene unclear. The germline V and J ends were trimmed by 3 bases and 2 bases, with 11 bases remaining between them. Germline V gene sequence: CDR1 MDHEN, CDR2 SYDVKM. This CDR3 is 15 amino acids long. The CDR3 region has the DNA TGTGCCAGCAGTTTGTGGCAGATTACTGGAAACACCATATATTTT. It is translated as CASSLWQITGNTIYF.

The chain is built from TRBV11-2 and TRBJ2-3, with D unresolved. The CDR3 length is 15 residues. V shed 6 bases and J shed 6 bases, with 19 bases lying between them. Germline V lookup: CDR1 SGHAT, CDR2 FQNNGV. In nucleotides, the CDR3 is TGTGCCAGCAGTGATACGGGCCATAGTAGCGATACGCAGTATTTT. This sequence encodes CASSDTGHSSDTQYF.

This clone appeared once. This sequence joins TRBV5-4 and TRBJ2-2, with 13 bases matching TRBD2. With 0 bases clipped from V and 5 bases from J, the junction kept 7 bases outside the gene matches. The CDR3 is made up of 18 amino acids. Per the germline V gene, CDR1 is SGHNT and CDR2 is YYREEE (reference sequence). CDR3 nucleotides: TGTGCCAGCAGCTTGGGGGGACTAGCGGGACTGAAGACCGGGGAGCTGTTTTTT. It encodes CASSLGGLAGLKTGELFF. Full variable domain (outside the CDR3, taken from reference TRBV5-4 and TRBJ2-2): ETGVTQSPTHLIKTRGQQVTLRCSSQSGHNTVSWYQQALGQGPQFIFQYYREEENGRGNFPPRFSGLQFPNYSSELNVNALELDDSALYLCASSLGGLAGLKTGELFFGEGSRLTVL.

The CDR3 reads CSVPGTVTDTQYF. CDR3 nucleotide sequence: TGCAGCGTTCCCGGGACTGTCACAGATACGCAGTATTTT. The chain joins TRBV29-1 to TRBJ2-3, with D possibly being TRBD2 (6 bases). The CDR3 extends over 13 amino acids. Germline values: CDR1 SQVTM, CDR2 ANQGSEA. V lost 5 bases to trimming and J lost 2 bases, with 11 bases between them.

The CDR3 nucleotides read TGCGCCAGCAGCCAAGATCAGGGGGCGGGGGGCTACACCTTC. Amino acid sequence: CASSQDQGAGGYTF. The chain links TRBV4-3 to TRBJ1-2, with TRBD1 matching over 8 bases. The V and J ends lost 0 bases and 8 bases, in that order; junction bases with no gene match: 5. CDR3 length equals 14 residues. Germline V gene data show CDR1 as LGHNA and CDR2 as YSLEER.

This clone was recorded a few times. J is TRBJ1-1 and V is TRBV7-9, with no clear D. From germline, CDR1 is SEHNR and CDR2 FQNEAQ (reference sequence). The CDR3 is made up of 14 amino acids. Trimming pared 5 bases from V and 4 bases from J, leaving 14 bases between. CDR3 amino acids: CASSLNALGTEAFF. The CDR3 DNA sequence: TGTGCCAGCAGCCTAAACGCCTTGGGCACTGAAGCTTTCTTT.

The V gene is TRBV10-1, the J gene TRBJ2-1, with no clear D. Germline CDR1 reads WNHNN; CDR2 reads SYGVQD (reference sequence). This CDR3 spans 16 amino acids. Trimming shortened V by 0 bases and J by 0 bases, and 9 bases separated the two germline ends. The chain's CDR3 is CASSESTGVSYNEQFF. DNA of the CDR3: TGCGCCAGCAGTGAGTCGACCGGAGTCTCCTACAATGAGCAGTTCTTC.

CDR3 amino acids: CAISTGTGGSLSYNEQFF. DNA for the CDR3: TGTGCCATCAGTACCGGGACAGGGGGCTCTTTATCCTACAATGAGCAGTTCTTC. The chain is built from TRBV10-3 and TRBJ2-1, with 12 bases that match TRBD1. The J segment lost 1 base and the V segment lost 5 bases, leaving 9 bases of the junction unmatched. CDR3 length: 18 residues. The germline V gene has CDR1 ENHRY and CDR2 SYGVKD.

The genes are TRBV9 and TRBJ1-6, with D hard to call. This CDR3 has 14 residues. V gave up 4 bases and J gave up 5 bases, with 10 bases separating them. From germline, CDR1 is SGDLS and CDR2 YYNGEE. CDR3 sequence: CASSPRVDNSPLHF. Here the CDR3 DNA reads TGTGCCAGCAGCCCCCGTGTGGATAATTCACCCCTCCACTTT.

The V call is TRBV5-1, the J call TRBJ2-1; D is perhaps TRBD1 (6 bases). V lost 0 bases to trimming and J lost 5 bases, with 12 bases between them. This CDR3 region has 15 residues. From germline, CDR1 is SGHRS and CDR2 YFSETQ. Here the CDR3 reads CASSLGGTGNNEQFF. The CDR3, as DNA: TGCGCCAGCAGCTTGGGGGGAACAGGGAACAATGAGCAGTTCTTC.

V gene TRBV11-2 combines with J gene TRBJ2-7; D call uncertain. In germline, CDR1 is SGHAT, CDR2 FQNNGV. The V and J ends lost 4 bases and 7 bases respectively, with 8 bases between them. The CDR3 has 11 amino acids. The CDR3 region has the DNA TGTGCCAGCAGCTCAGCCCTGGAGCAGTACTTC. Its protein product is CASSSALEQYF. Combining the CDR3 with reference TRBV11-2 and TRBJ2-7 gives the whole variable domain EAGVAQSPRYKIIEKRQSVAFWCNPISGHATLYWYQQILGQGPKLLIQFQNNGVVDDSQLPKDRFSAERLKGVDSTLKIQPAKLEDSAVYLCASSSALEQYFGPGTRLTVT.